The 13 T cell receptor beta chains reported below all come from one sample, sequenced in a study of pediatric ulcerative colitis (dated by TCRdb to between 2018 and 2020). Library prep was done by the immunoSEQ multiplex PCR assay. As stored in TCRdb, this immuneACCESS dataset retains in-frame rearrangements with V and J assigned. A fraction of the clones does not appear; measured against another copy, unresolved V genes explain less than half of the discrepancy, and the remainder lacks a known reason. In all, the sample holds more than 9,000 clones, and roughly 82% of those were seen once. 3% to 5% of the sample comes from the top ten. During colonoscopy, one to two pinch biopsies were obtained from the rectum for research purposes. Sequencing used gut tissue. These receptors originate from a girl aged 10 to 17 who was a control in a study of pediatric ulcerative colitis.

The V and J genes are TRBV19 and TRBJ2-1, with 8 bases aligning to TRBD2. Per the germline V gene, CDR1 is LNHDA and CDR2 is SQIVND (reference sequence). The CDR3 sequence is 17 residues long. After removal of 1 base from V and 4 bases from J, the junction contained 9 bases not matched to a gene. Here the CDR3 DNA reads TGTGCCAGTAGTATAGGGGCTGGGCTAGCGGGTTACAATGAGCAGTTCTTC. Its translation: CASSIGAGLAGYNEQFF.

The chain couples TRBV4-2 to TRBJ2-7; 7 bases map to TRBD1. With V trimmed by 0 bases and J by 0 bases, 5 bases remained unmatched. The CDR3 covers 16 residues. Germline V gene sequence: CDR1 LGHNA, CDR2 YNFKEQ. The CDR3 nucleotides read TGTGCCAGCAGCCAAGATATAGGGACAGCCTCCTACGAGCAGTACTTC. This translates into CASSQDIGTASYEQYF.

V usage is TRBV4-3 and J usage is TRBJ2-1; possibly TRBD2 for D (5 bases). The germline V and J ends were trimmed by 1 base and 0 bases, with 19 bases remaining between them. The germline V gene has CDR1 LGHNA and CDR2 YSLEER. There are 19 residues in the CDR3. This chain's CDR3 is CASSQVSSPEVISYNEQFF. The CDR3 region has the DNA TGCGCCAGCAGCCAAGTTTCTAGCCCCGAAGTGATCTCCTACAATGAGCAGTTCTTC.

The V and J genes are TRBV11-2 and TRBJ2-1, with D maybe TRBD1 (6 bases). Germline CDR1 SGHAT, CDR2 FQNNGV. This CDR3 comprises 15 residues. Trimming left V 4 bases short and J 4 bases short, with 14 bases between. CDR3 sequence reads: CASSSGRDTYNEQFF. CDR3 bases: TGTGCCAGCAGCTCGGGACGGGACACTTACAATGAGCAGTTCTTC.

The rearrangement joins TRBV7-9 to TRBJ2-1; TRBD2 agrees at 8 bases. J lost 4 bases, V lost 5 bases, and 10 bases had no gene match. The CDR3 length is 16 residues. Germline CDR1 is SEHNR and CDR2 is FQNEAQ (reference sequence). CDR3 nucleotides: TGTGCCAGCAGCCCTCTTGAAGCGGGAGAGTACAATGAGCAGTTCTTC. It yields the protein CASSPLEAGEYNEQFF. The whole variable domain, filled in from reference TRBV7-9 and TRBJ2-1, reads DTGVSQNPRHKITKRGQNVTFRCDPISEHNRLYWYRQTLGQGPEFLTYFQNEAQLEKSRLLSDRFSAERPKGSFSTLEIQRTEQGDSAMYLCASSPLEAGEYNEQFFGPGTRLTVL.

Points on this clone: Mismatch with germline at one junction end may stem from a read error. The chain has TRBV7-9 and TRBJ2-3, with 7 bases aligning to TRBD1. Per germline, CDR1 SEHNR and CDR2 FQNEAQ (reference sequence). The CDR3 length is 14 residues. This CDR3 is CASSPHEQGDTQYF. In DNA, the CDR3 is TGCGCCAGCAGCCCCCACGAACAGGGGGATACGCAGTATTTT.

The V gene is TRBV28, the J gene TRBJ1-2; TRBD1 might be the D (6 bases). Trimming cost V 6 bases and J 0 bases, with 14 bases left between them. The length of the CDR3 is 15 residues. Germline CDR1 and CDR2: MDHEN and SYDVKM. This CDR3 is CASSRTDRTNYGYTF. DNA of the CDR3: TGTGCCAGCAGCAGGACAGACAGAACTAACTATGGCTACACCTTC.

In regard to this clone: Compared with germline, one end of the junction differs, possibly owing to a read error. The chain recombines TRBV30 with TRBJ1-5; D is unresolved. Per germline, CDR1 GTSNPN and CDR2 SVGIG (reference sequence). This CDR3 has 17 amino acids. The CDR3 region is CAWSPPPGAGAKSAPAF. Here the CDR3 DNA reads TGTGCCTGGAGTCCGCCCCCAGGAGCCGGAGCCAAGTCAGCCCCAGCATTT.

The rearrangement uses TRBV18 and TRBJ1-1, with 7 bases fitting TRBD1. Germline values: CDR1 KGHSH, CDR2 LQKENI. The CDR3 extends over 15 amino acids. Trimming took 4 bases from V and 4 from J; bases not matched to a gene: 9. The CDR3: CASSQFTGESTEAFF. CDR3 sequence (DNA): TGTGCCAGCTCACAATTTACAGGGGAGTCCACTGAAGCTTTCTTT.

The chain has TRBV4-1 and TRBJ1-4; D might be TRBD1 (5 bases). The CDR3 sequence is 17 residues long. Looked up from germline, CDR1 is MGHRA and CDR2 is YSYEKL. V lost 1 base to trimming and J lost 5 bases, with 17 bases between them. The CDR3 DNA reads TGCGCCAGCAGCCAAGGGGCCGTAGGGGCCGGGAATGAAAAACTGTTTTTT. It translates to CASSQGAVGAGNEKLFF.

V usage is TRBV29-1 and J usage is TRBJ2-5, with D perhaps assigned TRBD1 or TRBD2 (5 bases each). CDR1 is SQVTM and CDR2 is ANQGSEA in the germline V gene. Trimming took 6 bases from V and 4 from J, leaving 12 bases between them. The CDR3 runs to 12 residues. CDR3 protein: CSVRAGAETQYF. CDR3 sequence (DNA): TGCAGCGTCAGGGCCGGGGCAGAGACCCAGTACTTC.

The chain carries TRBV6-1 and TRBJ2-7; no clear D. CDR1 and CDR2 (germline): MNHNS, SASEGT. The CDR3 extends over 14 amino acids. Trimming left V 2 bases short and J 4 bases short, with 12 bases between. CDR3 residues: CASSEMGTFYEQYF. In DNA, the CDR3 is TGTGCCAGCAGTGAAATGGGCACATTTTACGAGCAGTACTTC.

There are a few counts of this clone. The CDR3 DNA reads TGCGCCAGCAGCCAAGTCGTCGGGGGCCGCACGCCCCAGCATTTT. Translated, it gives CASSQVVGGRTPQHF. The rearrangement links TRBV4-1 to TRBJ1-5, with D tentatively TRBD1 (6 bases). This CDR3 contains 15 residues. V lost 1 base and J lost 9, with 16 bases in between. Per germline, CDR1 MGHRA and CDR2 YSYEKL.